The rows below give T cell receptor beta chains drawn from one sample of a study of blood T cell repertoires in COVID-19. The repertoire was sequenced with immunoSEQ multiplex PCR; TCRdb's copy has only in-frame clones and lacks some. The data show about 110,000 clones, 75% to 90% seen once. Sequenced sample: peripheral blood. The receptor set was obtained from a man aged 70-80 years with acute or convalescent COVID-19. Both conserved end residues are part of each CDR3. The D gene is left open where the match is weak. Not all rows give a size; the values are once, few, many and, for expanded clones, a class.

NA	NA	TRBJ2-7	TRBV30	CAWSSGGPYEQYF	TGTGCCTGGAGTTCGGGGGGCCCCTACGAGCAGTACTTC
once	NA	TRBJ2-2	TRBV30	CAWSVQVNTGELFF	TGTGCCTGGAGTGTACAAGTGAACACCGGGGAGCTGTTTTTT
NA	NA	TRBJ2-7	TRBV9	CASSLQSSYEQYF	TGTGCCAGCAGCCTACAGAGCTCCTACGAGCAGTACTTC
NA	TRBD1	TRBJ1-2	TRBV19	CASSKGAFEGYGYTF	TGTGCCAGTAGTAAGGGGGCCTTCGAGGGCTATGGCTACACCTTC
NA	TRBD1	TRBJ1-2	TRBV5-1	CASSFGTATRNYGYTF	TGCGCCAGCAGCTTTGGGACAGCCACCCGTAACTATGGCTACACCTTC
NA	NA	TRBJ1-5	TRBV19	CASSRGSQPQHF	TGTGCCAGTAGCCGGGGAAGTCAGCCCCAGCATTTT
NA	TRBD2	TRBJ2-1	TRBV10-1	CASSESRLAGGLKQFF	TGCGCCAGCAGTGAGTCCCGACTAGCGGGGGGCCTCAAGCAGTTCTTC
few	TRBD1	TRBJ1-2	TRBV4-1	CASSQGGATGVNGYTF	TGCGCCAGCAGCCAAGGGGGGGCGACAGGGGTAAATGGCTACACCTTC
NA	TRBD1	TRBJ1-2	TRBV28	CASSSGGQNYGYTF	TGTGCCAGCAGTTCAGGGGGCCAAAACTATGGCTACACCTTC
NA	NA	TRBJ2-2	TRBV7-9	CASSLNSQRNTGELFF	TGTGCCAGCAGCTTAAATTCACAGAGGAACACCGGGGAGCTGTTTTTT
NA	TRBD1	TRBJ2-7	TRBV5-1	CASSSGSQGVPYEQYF	TGCGCCAGCAGTTCAGGATCTCAGGGGGTACCTTACGAGCAGTACTTC
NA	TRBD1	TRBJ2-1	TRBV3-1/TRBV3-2	CASSRTGGAGNEQFF	TGTGCCAGCAGCCGGACAGGGGGCGCGGGTAATGAGCAGTTCTTC
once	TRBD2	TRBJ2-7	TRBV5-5	CASSTRFSGGSYEQYF	TGTGCCAGCAGCACCCGATTTAGCGGGGGGTCCTACGAGCAGTACTTC
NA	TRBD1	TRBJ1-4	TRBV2	CASRGQGNEKLFF	TGTGCCAGCAGGGGACAGGGGAATGAAAAACTGTTTTTT
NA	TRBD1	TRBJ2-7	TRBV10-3	CAISVGQGSDEQYF	TGTGCCATCAGTGTGGGACAGGGAAGTGACGAGCAGTACTTC
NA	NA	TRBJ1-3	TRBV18	CASSPNSSGNTIYF	TGTGCCAGCTCACCAAACAGCTCTGGAAACACCATATATTTT
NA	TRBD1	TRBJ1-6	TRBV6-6	CASSMDRGRSPLHF	TGTGCCAGCAGCATGGACAGGGGTCGTTCACCCCTCCACTTT
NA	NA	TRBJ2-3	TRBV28	CASSSLYPLTDTQYF	TGTGCCAGCAGTTCCCTGTATCCCCTTACAGATACGCAGTATTTT
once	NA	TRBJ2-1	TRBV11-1	CASSWDTSSYNEQFF	TGTGCCAGCAGTTGGGACACCAGCTCCTACAATGAGCAGTTCTTC
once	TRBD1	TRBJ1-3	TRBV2	CASRGQGNTIYF	TGTGCCAGCAGGGGACAGGGAAACACCATATATTTT
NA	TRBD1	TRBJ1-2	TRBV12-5	CASGRQGALYGYTF	TGTGCTAGTGGGCGACAGGGGGCGTTATATGGCTACACCTTC
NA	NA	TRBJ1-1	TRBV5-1	CASSSPGGSEAFF	TGCGCCAGCAGCTCCCCCGGGGGGTCTGAAGCTTTCTTT
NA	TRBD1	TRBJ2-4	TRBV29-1	CSVAQGDIQYF	TGCAGCGTTGCTCAGGGGGACATTCAGTACTTC
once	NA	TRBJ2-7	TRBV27	CASSSGSEQYF	TGTGCCAGCAGTTCAGGAAGCGAGCAGTACTTC
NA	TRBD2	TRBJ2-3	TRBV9	CASTSTSGRAPDTQYF	TGTGCCAGCACCAGTACTAGCGGGAGAGCCCCAGATACGCAGTATTTT
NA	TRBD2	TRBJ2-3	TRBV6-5	CASRLAGGPVDTQYF	TGTGCCAGCAGGCTAGCGGGGGGGCCGGTAGATACGCAGTATTTT
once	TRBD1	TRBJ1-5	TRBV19	CATWDRGYGNQPQHF	TGTGCCACCTGGGACAGGGGATATGGCAATCAGCCCCAGCATTTT
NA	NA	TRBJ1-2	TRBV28	CASASRRGKGYTF	TGTGCCTCCGCTTCGAGGAGGGGAAAAGGCTACACCTTC
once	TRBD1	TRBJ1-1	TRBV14	CASSQDRFRRRGRVDTEAFF	TGTGCCAGCAGCCAAGATAGGTTTCGGCGGAGGGGGCGGGTGGACACTGAAGCTTTCTTT
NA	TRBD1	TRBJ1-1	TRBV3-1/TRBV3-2	CASSQHRGMNTEAFF	TGTGCCAGCAGCCAACACAGGGGGATGAACACTGAAGCTTTCTTT
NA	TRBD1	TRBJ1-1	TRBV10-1	CASSLGTGDWEIAEAFF	TGCGCCAGCAGCCTAGGGACAGGGGATTGGGAGATCGCTGAAGCTTTCTTT
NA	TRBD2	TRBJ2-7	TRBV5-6	CASSLVRRGLAGPYEQYF	TGTGCCAGCAGCTTGGTGAGGAGGGGGCTAGCGGGACCCTACGAGCAGTACTTC
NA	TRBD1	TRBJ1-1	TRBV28	CASRTPQGLHTEAFF	TGTGCCAGCAGAACACCACAGGGGCTTCACACTGAAGCTTTCTTT
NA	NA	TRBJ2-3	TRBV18	CASSRFDRTSTDTQYF	TGTGCCAGCTCGCGATTTGACAGGACTAGCACAGATACGCAGTATTTT
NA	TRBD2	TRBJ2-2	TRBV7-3	CASSPLTSGRASDTGELFF	TGTGCCAGCAGCCCCTTGACTAGCGGGAGGGCCTCCGACACCGGGGAGCTGTTTTTT
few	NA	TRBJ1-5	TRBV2	CASTGGVEPQHF	TGTGCCAGCACGGGGGGCGTTGAGCCCCAGCATTTT
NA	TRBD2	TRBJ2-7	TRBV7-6	CASSLIAGGYEQYF	TGTGCCAGCAGCTTAATAGCGGGAGGCTACGAGCAGTACTTC
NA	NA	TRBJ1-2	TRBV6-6	CASSPGAGAGYTF	TGTGCCAGCAGCCCCGGGGCAGGGGCTGGCTACACCTTC
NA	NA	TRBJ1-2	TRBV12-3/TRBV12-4	CASSLSLYGYTF	TGTGCCAGCAGTTTAAGTCTCTACGGCTACACCTTC
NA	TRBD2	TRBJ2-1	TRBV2	CASSPTPSGSSNEQFF	TGTGCCAGCAGTCCAACCCCTAGCGGGAGCTCCAATGAGCAGTTCTTC
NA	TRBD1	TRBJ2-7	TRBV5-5	CASSSSGQGGSYEQYF	TGTGCCAGCAGCTCCTCCGGACAGGGAGGCTCCTACGAGCAGTACTTC
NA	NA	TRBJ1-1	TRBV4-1	CASSLSGSGANTEAFF	TGCGCCAGCAGCCTTAGCGGGTCGGGGGCGAACACTGAAGCTTTCTTT
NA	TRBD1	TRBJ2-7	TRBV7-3	CASSLSSGTGGDEQYF	TGTGCCAGCAGCTTAAGCAGCGGGACAGGGGGCGACGAGCAGTACTTC
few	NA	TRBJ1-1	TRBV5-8	CASTRSPADTEAFF	TGTGCCAGCACCCGTTCTCCCGCGGACACTGAAGCTTTCTTT
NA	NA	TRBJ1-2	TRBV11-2	CASSAGPTHYGYTF	TGTGCCAGTTCGGCGGGACCGACACACTATGGCTACACCTTC
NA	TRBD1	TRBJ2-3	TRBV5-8	CASSSGQGRTDTQYF	TGTGCCAGCAGCTCTGGACAGGGCCGAACAGATACGCAGTATTTT
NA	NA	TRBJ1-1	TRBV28	CASSLEVGWAFF	TGTGCCAGCAGTTTAGAGGTTGGATGGGCTTTCTTT
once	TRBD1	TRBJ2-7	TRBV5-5	CASSLVVGQGKSEQYF	TGTGCCAGCAGCTTGGTGGTTGGACAGGGGAAAAGCGAGCAGTACTTC
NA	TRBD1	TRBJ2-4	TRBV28	CASSGTGNGNIQYF	TGTGCCAGCAGTGGGACAGGGAATGGAAACATTCAGTACTTC
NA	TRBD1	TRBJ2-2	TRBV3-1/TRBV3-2	CASSRTGSPNTGELFF	TGTGCCAGCAGCCGGACAGGGTCCCCGAACACCGGGGAGCTGTTTTTT
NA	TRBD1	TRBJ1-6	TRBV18	CASSPGTGGLVSPLHF	TGTGCCAGCTCACCCGGGACAGGGGGCTTAGTTTCACCCCTCCACTTT
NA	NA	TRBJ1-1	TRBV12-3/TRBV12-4	CASNPGSVTEAFF	TGTGCCAGTAACCCAGGGTCGGTCACTGAAGCTTTCTTT
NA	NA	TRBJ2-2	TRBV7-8	CASSLERRSGELFF	TGTGCCAGCAGCTTAGAGCGGAGGTCCGGGGAGCTGTTTTTT